This entry features one TCR beta chain sequence. The antigen this receptor binds is unknown. No clone much larger than this one lies a single base away; base qualities are absent. This entry belongs to a study of blood T cell repertoires in COVID-19 (TCRdb year 2020). Regarding the research as a whole: Samples covering the acute and convalescent phases of COVID-19 were provided by collaborators in the United States, Italy and Spain. A freely available public database, intended as a resource for researchers studying the immune response to SARS-CoV-2, is where the repertoires were released. The sample metadata nearly always contained a de-identified subject ID, COVID-19 status, age in years and sex. The samples were drawn from the first 160 participants of the ongoing ImmuneRACE study and from 950 to 1,500 subjects provided by 6 global collaborators. Subjects who had been exposed to COVID-19, were actively infected with it, or had recovered from it provided the deeply sampled blood TCRbeta repertoires that made up the dataset. The material from the prospective study consisted of cDNA or gDNA derived from T cells, B-cell-depleted T cells, or PBMCs. HLA class I and class II types, where available, came from metadata supplied by the sample provider rather than from assay-based typing.

Reading the germline V gene (reference sequence) gives CDR1 LNHNV and CDR2 YYDKDF. There are 15 amino acids in the CDR3, from cysteine to phenylalanine inclusive. The CDR3 DNA has 45 bases and is translated from base 1. Trimming takes 4 bases from V and 7 bases from J, and the germline ends sit 19 bases apart. Participants in the prospective study were enrolled through a virtual design, were aged roughly 18 to 100 years, and lived in 20 to 30 United States geographic areas. Cohort assignment in the prospective study relied on participant-reported clinical history from a screening survey and a study questionnaire. ImmuneRACE Cohort 3 recovered participants were defined by two consecutive negative NP/OP PCR tests, healthcare professional clearance, or symptom resolution. In the prospective study, mobile phlebotomists collected whole blood, serum and a nasopharyngeal or oropharyngeal swab from each participant. Prospective study participants could optionally give additional blood draws and questionnaires over an approximately two-month period. Blood samples from the prospective study were shipped frozen or at room temperature prior to DNA extraction.

The full study reports these points: How much clinical and demographic metadata was included differed by source and by participant, and the metadata was provided uncurated.

The immunoSEQ Assay, a bias-controlled multiplex PCR, was used to amplify TCRbeta CDR3 regions from genomic DNA. The published analysis was carried out like this. Within the assay, amplification of reference gene primers was used to estimate how many nucleated cells each sample contained. To quantify the absolute abundance of each unique TCRbeta CDR3 rearrangement, sequence reads were collapsed and filtered. For each sample, productive Simpson clonality was calculated as the square root of Simpson's diversity index across productive rearrangements. Here the immuneACCESS table is served through TCRdb, limited to in-frame sequences with V and J called. Missing clones are a known gap in these copies; in checked studies unresolved V genes cover under half, and the rest lacks a known reason. The D gene and trimming were derived from the DNA, and the V and J assignments and clone size from that table. This sample holds about 130,000 clones; about 86% were observed only once. The ten largest clonotypes hold just over 9% of the sample.

The sequence is built from TRBV15 and TRBJ2-5; D gene: possibly TRBD1, on 6 matching bases. This sequence originates from a man aged 50 to 59 who had recovered from COVID-19. The sample consisted of PBMCs or T cells enriched from blood (not recorded which). The CDR3 protein is CATSTSSGGAPTQYF. The nucleotide sequence is given as TGTGCCACCAGCACCTCCAGTGGGGGCGCCCCGACCCAGTACTTC.